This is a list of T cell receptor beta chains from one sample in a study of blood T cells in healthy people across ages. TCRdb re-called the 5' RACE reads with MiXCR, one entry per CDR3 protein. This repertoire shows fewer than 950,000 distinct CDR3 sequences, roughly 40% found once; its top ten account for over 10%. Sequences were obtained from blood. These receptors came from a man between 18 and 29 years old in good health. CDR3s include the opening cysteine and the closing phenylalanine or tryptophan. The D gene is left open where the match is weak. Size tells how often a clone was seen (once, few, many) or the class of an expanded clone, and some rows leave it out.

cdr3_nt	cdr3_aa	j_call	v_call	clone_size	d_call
TGTGCCATCAGCGGAGGGACAGCCGATAGATCATATGGCTACACCTTC	CAISGGTADRSYGYTF	TRBJ1-2	TRBV10-3	many	TRBD1
TGTGCCAGCAGTCACCCGGGGGCAGATACGCAGTATTTT	CASSHPGADTQYF	TRBJ2-3	TRBV6-6	.	.
TGTGCCAGCAGCTTGGGCTGGAGGCGGAACACCGGGGAGCTGTTTTTT	CASSLGWRRNTGELFF	TRBJ2-2	TRBV7-6	.	.
TGTGCCAGCAGTTCTGGGGGAGATGAGCAGTTCTTC	CASSSGGDEQFF	TRBJ2-1	TRBV12-3/TRBV12-4	.	.
TGCGCCAGCAGCCAAGGGTGGACAGCAACTAATGAAAAACTGTTTTTT	CASSQGWTATNEKLFF	TRBJ1-4	TRBV4-3	.	.
TGTGCCAGCAGTTTTGGTTCCTCCCCCGGTGGTGCGGAGACCCAGTACTTC	CASSFGSSPGGAETQYF	TRBJ2-5	TRBV12-3/TRBV12-4	many	.
TGTGCCAGCAGGGGTCCCCCTTACAGGACAGGAGGAGATACGCAGTATTTT	CASRGPPYRTGGDTQYF	TRBJ2-3	TRBV6-2/TRBV6-3	few	TRBD1
TGTGCCAGCAGCTTAGCGACAGGGGAACAGTACTTC	CASSLATGEQYF	TRBJ2-7	TRBV7-2	many	TRBD1
TGTGCCAGCAGTTTTTTCCTAGCGGAGATCTACGAGCAGTACTTC	CASSFFLAEIYEQYF	TRBJ2-7	TRBV12-3/TRBV12-4	once	TRBD2
TGCAGTTCACCTGGACAGGGAATCTTCGGTGGCTACACCTTC	CSSPGQGIFGGYTF	TRBJ1-2	TRBV20-1	.	TRBD1
TGTGCCAGCAGCCAAGACCGACAGGGGCTATGGACCGGGGAGCTGTTTTTT	CASSQDRQGLWTGELFF	TRBJ2-2	TRBV14	few	TRBD1
TGTGCCAGCAGTTTCTCCCCGACAGGGGCCCTTCCCTACGGGCAGTACTTC	CASSFSPTGALPYGQYF	TRBJ2-7	TRBV6-2/TRBV6-3	.	TRBD1
TGTGCCAGCAGTCGAGCCCTGGTACAGCCCCAGCATTTT	CASSRALVQPQHF	TRBJ1-5	TRBV2	.	.
TGTGCCAGCAGCTCAAGAGGGGGGTACGGTGGGTCTGATACGCAGTATTTT	CASSSRGGYGGSDTQYF	TRBJ2-3	TRBV11-2	.	.
TGCAGTGCTATCCCCGGCAGCTGGGTGGGCAATGAGCAGTTCTTC	CSAIPGSWVGNEQFF	TRBJ2-1	TRBV20-1	.	.
TGCGCCAGCAGCTTGGACAGGGCCTACAATGAGCAGTTCTTC	CASSLDRAYNEQFF	TRBJ2-1	TRBV5-1	.	.
TGTGCCAGCAGCTTAGTATACAATCAGCCCCAGCATTTT	CASSLVYNQPQHF	TRBJ1-5	TRBV7-2	.	.
TGCAGTGCTCCGGGACAGACAATCTACAATGAGCAGTACTTC	CSAPGQTIYNEQYF	TRBJ2-7	TRBV20-1	once	TRBD1
TGTGCCACCCAGGACGGGGCATACACTGAAGCTTTCTTT	CATQDGAYTEAFF	TRBJ1-1	TRBV15	.	.
TGCAGCGCGACAGATAACTACGAGCAGTACTTC	CSATDNYEQYF	TRBJ2-7	TRBV29-1	few	.
TGCAGTGCTGCCGAGACTAGTTACTCCTACAATGAGCAGTACTTC	CSAAETSYSYNEQYF	TRBJ2-7	TRBV20-1	.	.
TGTGCCAGCAGCCATAATCCAGGCGCCCTCGGGGATACGCAGTATTTT	CASSHNPGALGDTQYF	TRBJ2-3	TRBV6-5	.	.
TGCAGCGTTGTCCCTAGCGGGGAATCGGGGCAGTACTTC	CSVVPSGESGQYF	TRBJ2-7	TRBV29-1	few	TRBD2
TGCAGTGCTAGAGCCTCGGGGGCACTCGAGCAGTTCTTC	CSARASGALEQFF	TRBJ2-1	TRBV20-1	few	.
TGCAGTGCTAGTAGACAGCGGGGGGGCACAGATACGCAGTATTTT	CSASRQRGGTDTQYF	TRBJ2-3	TRBV20-1	.	TRBD2
TGTGCCAGCAGTGACATGGACAGTAGCTCCTACAATGAGCAGTTCTTC	CASSDMDSSSYNEQFF	TRBJ2-1	TRBV25-1	few	.
TGCAGTGCTAACAGGGGTAACGGCTACACCTTC	CSANRGNGYTF	TRBJ1-2	TRBV20-1	few	TRBD1
TGTGCCAGCCGCCGCCGCAATCAGCCCCAGCATTTT	CASRRRNQPQHF	TRBJ1-5	TRBV12-3/TRBV12-4	.	.
TGTGCCAGCAGCCTCAGCCAGGGGGCATGGACAGATACGCAGTATTTT	CASSLSQGAWTDTQYF	TRBJ2-3	TRBV7-6	.	TRBD1
TGCGCCAGCAGCCAAGATCCGCTGCCCTATGGCTACACCTTC	CASSQDPLPYGYTF	TRBJ1-2	TRBV4-1	few	.
TGTGCCAGCAGCGTAGCGGACAGCCTCAACTATGGCTACACCTTC	CASSVADSLNYGYTF	TRBJ1-2	TRBV9	few	.